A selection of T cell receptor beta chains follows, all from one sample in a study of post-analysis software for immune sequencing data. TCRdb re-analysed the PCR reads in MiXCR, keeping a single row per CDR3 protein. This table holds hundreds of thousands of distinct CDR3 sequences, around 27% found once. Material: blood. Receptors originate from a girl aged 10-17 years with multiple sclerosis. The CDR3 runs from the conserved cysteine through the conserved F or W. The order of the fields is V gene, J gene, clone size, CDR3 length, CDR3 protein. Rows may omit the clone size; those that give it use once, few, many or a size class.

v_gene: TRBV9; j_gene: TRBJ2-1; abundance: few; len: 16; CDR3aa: CASSWDSPNSYNEQFF
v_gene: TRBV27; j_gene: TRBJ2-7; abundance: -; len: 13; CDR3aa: CASSGRRAREQYF
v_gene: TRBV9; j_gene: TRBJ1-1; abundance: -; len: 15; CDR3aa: CASSVEPAMNTEAFF
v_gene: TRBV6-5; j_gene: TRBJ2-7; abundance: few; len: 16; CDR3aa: CASRGGTSGSPYEQYF
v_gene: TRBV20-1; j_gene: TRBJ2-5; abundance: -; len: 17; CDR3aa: CSARQTIDDRFQETQYF
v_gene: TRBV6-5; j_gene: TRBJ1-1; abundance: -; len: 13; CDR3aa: CATYPPRDTEAFF
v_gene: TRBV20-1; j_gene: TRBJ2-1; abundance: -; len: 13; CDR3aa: CSALGLAGVEQFF
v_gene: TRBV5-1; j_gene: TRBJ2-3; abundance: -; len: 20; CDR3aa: CASSLVRTWGVKDSTDTQYF
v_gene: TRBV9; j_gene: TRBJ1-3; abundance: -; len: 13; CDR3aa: CASQGVPGNTIYF
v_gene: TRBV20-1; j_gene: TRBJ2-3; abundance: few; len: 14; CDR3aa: CSAKPSGSTDTQYF
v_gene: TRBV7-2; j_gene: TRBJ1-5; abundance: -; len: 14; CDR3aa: CASSFDSLNQPQHF
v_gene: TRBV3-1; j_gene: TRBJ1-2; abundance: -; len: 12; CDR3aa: CASSQEGGGYTF
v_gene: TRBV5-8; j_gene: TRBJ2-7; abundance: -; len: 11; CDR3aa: CAGSPRYEQYF
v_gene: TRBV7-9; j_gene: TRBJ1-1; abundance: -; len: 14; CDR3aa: CASTPGSAKTEAFF
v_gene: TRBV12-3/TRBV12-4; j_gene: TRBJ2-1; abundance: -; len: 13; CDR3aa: CASSTTGYDEQFF
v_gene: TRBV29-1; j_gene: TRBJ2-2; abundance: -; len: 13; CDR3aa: CSVGETNTGELFF
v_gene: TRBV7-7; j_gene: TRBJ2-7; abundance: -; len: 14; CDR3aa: CASSPHSSFSEQYF
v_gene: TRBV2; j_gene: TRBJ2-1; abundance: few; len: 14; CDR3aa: CAGKTGISYNEQFF
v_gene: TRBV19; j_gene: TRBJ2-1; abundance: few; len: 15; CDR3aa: CASSSGLAGGHEQFF
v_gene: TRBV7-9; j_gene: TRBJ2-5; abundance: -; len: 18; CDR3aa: CASSSNRLAGQGVETQYF
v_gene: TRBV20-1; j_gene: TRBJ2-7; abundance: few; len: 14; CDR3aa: CSARGRVRSYEQYF
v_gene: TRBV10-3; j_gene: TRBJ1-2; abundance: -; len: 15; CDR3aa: CAISESDRATYGYTF
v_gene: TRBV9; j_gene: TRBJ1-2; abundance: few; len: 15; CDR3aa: CASSVGQGGDYGYTF
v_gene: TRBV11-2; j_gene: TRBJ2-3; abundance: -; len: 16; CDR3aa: CASRRASLAKRDTQYF
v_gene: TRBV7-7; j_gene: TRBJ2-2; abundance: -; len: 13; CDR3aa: CVSSFEFTGELFF
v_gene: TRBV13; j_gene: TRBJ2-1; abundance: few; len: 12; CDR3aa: CASSFLRGLQFF
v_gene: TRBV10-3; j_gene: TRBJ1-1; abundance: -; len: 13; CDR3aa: CAATNRGNTEAFF
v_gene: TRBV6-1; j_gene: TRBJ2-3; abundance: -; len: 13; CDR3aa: CASSEGRSDTQYF
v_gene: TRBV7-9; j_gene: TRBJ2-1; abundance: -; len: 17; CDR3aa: CASSHGLREFSYNEQFF
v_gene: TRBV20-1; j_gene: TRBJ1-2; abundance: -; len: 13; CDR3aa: CSAPTWTEYGYTF
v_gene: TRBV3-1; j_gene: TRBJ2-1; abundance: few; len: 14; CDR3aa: CASSVRATDNEQFF
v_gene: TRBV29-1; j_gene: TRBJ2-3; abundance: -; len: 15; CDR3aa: CSVERLGRGSDTQYF
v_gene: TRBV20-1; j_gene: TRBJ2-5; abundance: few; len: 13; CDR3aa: CSARETGKETQYF
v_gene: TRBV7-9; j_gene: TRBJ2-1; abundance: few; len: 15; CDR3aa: CASSLQRGAANEQFF
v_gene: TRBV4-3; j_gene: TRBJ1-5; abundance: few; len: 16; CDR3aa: CASSQERSGLHQPQHF
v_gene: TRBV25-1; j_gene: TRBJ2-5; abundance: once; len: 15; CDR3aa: CASSEPHRGGETLYF
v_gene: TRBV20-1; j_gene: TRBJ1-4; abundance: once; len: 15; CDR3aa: CSARGARRRNEKLFF
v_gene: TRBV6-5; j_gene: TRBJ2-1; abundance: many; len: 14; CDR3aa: CASSRGQGRGEQFF
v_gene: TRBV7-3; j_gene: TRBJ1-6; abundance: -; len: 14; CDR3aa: CASSLGRADSPLHF
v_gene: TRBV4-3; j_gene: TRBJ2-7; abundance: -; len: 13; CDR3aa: CASSRAESYEQYF
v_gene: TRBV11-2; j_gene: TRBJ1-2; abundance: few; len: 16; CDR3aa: CASRQMPGRQNYGYTF
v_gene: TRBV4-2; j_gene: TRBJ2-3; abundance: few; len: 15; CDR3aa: CASSQVGTSTDTQYF
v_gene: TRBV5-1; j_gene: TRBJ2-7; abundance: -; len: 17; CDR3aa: CASRRSGTSGGVYEQYF
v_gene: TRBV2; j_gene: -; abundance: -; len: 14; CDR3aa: CASSELAGEYEQYF
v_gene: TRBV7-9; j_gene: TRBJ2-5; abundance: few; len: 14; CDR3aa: CASSLRERGETQYF
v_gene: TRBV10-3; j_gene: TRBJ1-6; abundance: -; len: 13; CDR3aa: CAISEVSRSPLHF
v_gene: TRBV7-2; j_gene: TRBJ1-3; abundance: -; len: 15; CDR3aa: CASSSTGPPGNTIYF
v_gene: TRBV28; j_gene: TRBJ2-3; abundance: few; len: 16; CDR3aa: CASSARTGVRTDTQYF
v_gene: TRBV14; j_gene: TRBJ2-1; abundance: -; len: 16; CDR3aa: CASSLRTSEPKGAQFF
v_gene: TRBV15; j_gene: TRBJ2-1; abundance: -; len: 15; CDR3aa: CATSRQAPPSNEQFF
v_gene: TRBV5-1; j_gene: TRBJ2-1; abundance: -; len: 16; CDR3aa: CASSPTQTSGFNEQFF
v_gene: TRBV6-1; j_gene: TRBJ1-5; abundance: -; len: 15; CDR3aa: CASSEGRASNQPQHF
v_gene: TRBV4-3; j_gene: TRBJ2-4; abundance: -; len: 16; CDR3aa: CASSQEEVRTKNIQYF
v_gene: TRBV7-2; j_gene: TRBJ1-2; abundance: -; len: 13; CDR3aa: CASSLDSSSGYTF
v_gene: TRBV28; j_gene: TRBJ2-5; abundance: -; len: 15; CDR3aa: CASRHPETLQETQYF
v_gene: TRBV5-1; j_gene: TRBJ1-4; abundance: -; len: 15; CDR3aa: CASSPQTGTNEKLFF
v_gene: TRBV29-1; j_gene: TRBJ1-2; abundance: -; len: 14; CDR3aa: CSVDPTGDDYGYTF